Below are 31 T cell receptor beta chains sequenced from a single sample in a study of blood T cell repertoires in COVID-19. Produced via immunoSEQ multiplex PCR; TCRdb's table is partial and in-frame only. This table has about 280,000 clones, approximately 85% appearing once. Sequencing was performed on peripheral blood. Receptors originate from a man aged 45-60 years with active or convalescent COVID-19.

The rearrangement joins TRBV28 to TRBJ2-2; D gene uncertain. The V and J ends lost 3 bases and 6 bases respectively, with 11 bases between them. This CDR3 region has 14 residues. The germline V gene has CDR1 MDHEN and CDR2 SYDVKM. CDR3: CASSFNSPPGELFF. The CDR3 nucleotides are TGTGCCAGCAGTTTTAATTCCCCTCCCGGGGAGCTGTTTTTT.

V and J are TRBV18 and TRBJ2-7; 10 bases agree with TRBD1. This CDR3 region has 15 residues. J lost 0 bases, V lost 5 bases, and 4 bases had no gene match. Germline V gene data show CDR1 as KGHSH and CDR2 as LQKENI. The CDR3 here is CASSSGTGASYEQYF. Here the CDR3 DNA reads TGTGCCAGCTCATCTGGGACAGGGGCCTCCTACGAGCAGTACTTC. The entire variable domain, with the rest obtained from reference TRBV18 and TRBJ2-7, is as follows: NAGVMQNPRHLVRRRGQEARLRCSPMKGHSHVYWYRQLPEEGLKFMVYLQKENIIDESGMPKERFSAEFPKEGPSILRIQQVVRGDSAAYFCASSSGTGASYEQYFGPGTRLTVT.

J is TRBJ1-1 and V is TRBV6-5; TRBD1 matches at 7 bases. This CDR3 region has 12 residues. The germline V gene has CDR1 MNHEY and CDR2 SVGAGI. J was trimmed by 10 bases and V by 6 bases; bases with no gene match: 8. The DNA for the CDR3 is TGTGCCAGCAGATACGGTCAGGGGGGAGCTTTCTTT. This codes for CASRYGQGGAFF.

This clone was counted only a few times. The chain has TRBV20-1 and TRBJ2-5, with 9 bases fitting TRBD1. V was pared by 3 bases and J by 5 bases, with 4 bases of the junction left unmatched. Germline CDR1 DFQATT, CDR2 SNEGSKA (reference sequence). The CDR3 length is 13 residues. The CDR3 reads CSASLTGGETQYF. The CDR3 nucleotides read TGCAGTGCTAGTTTGACAGGGGGGGAGACCCAGTACTTC.

The CDR3 loop reads CASSLSRGWNSPLHF. The CDR3 nucleotides read TGTGCCAGCAGTTTGTCCCGAGGCTGGAATTCACCCCTCCACTTT. The chain links TRBV27 to TRBJ1-6; D ambiguous. Trimming took 3 bases from V and 7 from J, leaving 13 bases between them. The CDR3 has 15 residues. CDR1 and CDR2 (germline): MNHEY, SMNVEV (reference sequence).

The V call is TRBV25-1, the J call TRBJ1-3; D is possibly TRBD1 (6 bases). Looked up from germline, CDR1 is MGHDK and CDR2 is SYGVNS. The CDR3 is made up of 13 amino acids. V was clipped by 9 bases and J by 0 bases, with 9 bases between them. Written as DNA, the CDR3 is TGTGCCAGTACAGGGTACTCTGGAAACACCATATATTTT. This translates into CASTGYSGNTIYF.

This chain joins TRBV4-1 and TRBJ1-5; D perhaps matches TRBD1 (5 bases). CDR3 length: 18 residues. Germline CDR1 and CDR2: MGHRA and YSYEKL. The V end lost 0 bases, the J end lost 2 bases, and 17 bases lay between the germline ends. The CDR3 DNA reads as TGCGCCAGCAGCCAAGAAGCGGGGCCGGGACGCCGCAATCAGCCCCAGCATTTT. This sequence encodes CASSQEAGPGRRNQPQHF.

V usage is TRBV2 and J usage is TRBJ2-5; D is possibly TRBD1 (8 bases). The CDR3 is made up of 14 amino acids. The germline CDR1 and CDR2 sequences are SNHLY and FYNNEI. Trimming removed 6 bases at V and 1 base at J, with 12 bases between. In DNA form, the CDR3 reads TGTGCCAGCAGGGGGGGGACAGGCCAAGAGACCCAGTACTTC. Its translation is CASRGGTGQETQYF. The full variable domain, its missing parts supplied by reference TRBV2 and TRBJ2-5, is EPEVTQTPSHQVTQMGQEVILRCVPISNHLYFYWYRQILGQKVEFLVSFYNNEISEKSEIFDDQFSVERPDGSNFTLKIRSTKLEDSAMYFCASRGGTGQETQYFGPGTRLLVL.

The rearrangement links TRBV19 to TRBJ2-5; D remains unclear. Germline V lookup: CDR1 LNHDA, CDR2 SQIVND (reference sequence). The V gene lost 1 base and the J gene lost 6 bases, with 6 bases spanning the gap. This CDR3 is 12 amino acids long. The CDR3 DNA follows: TGTGCCAGTAGTATAGGTCTCCAGACCCAGTACTTC. Translation gives CASSIGLQTQYF.

This clone came up many times. The CDR3 reads CASSLVLRTAFSGNTIYF. The CDR3 DNA is TGTGCCAGCAGCTTAGTGTTAAGGACAGCGTTCTCTGGAAACACCATATATTTT. The chain recombines TRBV7-9 with TRBJ1-3, with D possibly matching TRBD1 (6 bases). V lost 1 base and J lost 0, with 16 bases in between. This CDR3 has 18 amino acids. Germline values: CDR1 SEHNR, CDR2 FQNEAQ (reference sequence).

V and J are TRBV20-1 and TRBJ2-3; perhaps TRBD2 as D (6 bases). Trimming took 3 bases from V and 3 from J, leaving 16 bases between them. Germline loops: CDR1 DFQATT, CDR2 SNEGSKA (reference sequence). The CDR3 extends over 15 amino acids. CDR3 protein: CSASSRGTGTDTQYF. CDR3 nucleotide sequence: TGCAGTGCTAGTTCCCGCGGGACGGGGACAGATACGCAGTATTTT.

The chain employs TRBV18 and TRBJ2-7; maybe TRBD2 (6 bases). Germline V gives CDR1 KGHSH, CDR2 LQKENI. The CDR3 loop spans 13 amino acids. Trimming cost V 0 bases and J 4 bases, with 7 bases left between them. CDR3 region: CASSPPGLYEQYF. CDR3 DNA sequence: TGTGCCAGCTCACCACCGGGACTTTACGAGCAGTACTTC.

The chain couples TRBV5-6 to TRBJ2-7; 13 bases are shared with TRBD2. V lost 4 bases to trimming and J lost 4 bases; unmatched junction nucleotides: 5. In germline, CDR1 is SGHDT, CDR2 YYEEEE. The CDR3 runs to 15 residues. CDR3 nucleotide sequence: TGTGCCAGCAGCCTGGGACTAGCGGGAAGGTACGAGCAGTACTTC. This translates into CASSLGLAGRYEQYF.

This chain links TRBV5-1 with TRBJ2-7; D is perhaps TRBD1 (5 bases). This CDR3 is 13 amino acids long. Per germline, CDR1 SGHRS and CDR2 YFSETQ. Trimming took 0 bases from V and 5 from J, leaving 9 bases between them. CDR3 nucleotides: TGCGCCAGCAGCTTGGGGGGCGTCGACGAGCAGTACTTC. Translation gives CASSLGGVDEQYF.

This chain uses TRBV5-4 with TRBJ1-1; TRBD1 might be the D (5 bases). Trimming removed 4 bases at V and 3 bases at J, with 19 bases between. This CDR3 contains 16 residues. Germline CDR1 SGHNT, CDR2 YYREEE (reference sequence). CDR3 in amino acids: CASSPHGAGGDTEAFF. Written as DNA, the CDR3 is TGTGCCAGCAGCCCCCATGGGGCAGGCGGGGACACTGAAGCTTTCTTT.

The CDR3 reads CASSITSRFGRLDGYTF. CDR3 nucleotide sequence: TGTGCCAGCAGCATAACTTCACGGTTCGGGAGATTGGATGGCTACACCTTC. The J gene is TRBJ1-2, the V gene TRBV21-1. TRBV21-1 has pseudogene status. The CDR3 length is 17 residues.

This clone was seen a single time. The DNA of the CDR3 is TGTGCCAGCAGTCCCTGGACAGGGACAACCGGCTACGAGCAGTACTTC. Protein sequence: CASSPWTGTTGYEQYF. This chain joins TRBV27 and TRBJ2-7; 8 positions match TRBD1. Per germline, CDR1 MNHEY and CDR2 SMNVEV (reference sequence). CDR3 length: 16 amino acids. Losses at the gene ends were 5 bases for V and 3 bases for J; bases not matched to a gene: 12.

CDR3 in DNA: TGTGCCACCGTGGACTGGTCTCTTAATGAAAAACTGTTTTTT. It is translated as CATVDWSLNEKLFF. V is TRBV28 and J is TRBJ1-4; D is uncertain. Germline lookup yields CDR1 MDHEN and CDR2 SYDVKM. The germline V and J ends were trimmed by 10 bases and 4 bases, with 16 bases remaining between them. The CDR3 has 14 residues.

This clone was seen just once. This chain connects TRBV10-3 to TRBJ2-3; 12 positions agree with TRBD2. The germline V gene has CDR1 ENHRY and CDR2 SYGVKD. The trim removed 6 bases at V and 2 bases at J, leaving 12 bases unmatched. The CDR3 length is 18 residues. CDR3 sequence: CAISSSSGRAQDTDTQYF. CDR3 sequence (DNA): TGTGCCATCAGCTCGTCTAGCGGGAGGGCCCAGGACACAGATACGCAGTATTTT.

The chain combines TRBV6-2 or TRBV6-3 with TRBJ1-2, with 9 nucleotides matching TRBD1. V lost 5 bases, J lost 3 bases, and 4 bases stayed unmatched. The CDR3 has 14 residues. The germline gives CDR1 MNHEY, CDR2 SVGEGT. CDR3 DNA sequence: TGTGCCAGCAGTAGAAGGACAGGGGACTATGGCTACACCTTC. Translation gives CASSRRTGDYGYTF.

This chain joins TRBV6-5 and TRBJ1-4; D is unclear. This CDR3 comprises 14 residues. Trimming left V 7 bases short and J 3 bases short, with 12 bases between. Germline CDR1 is MNHEY and CDR2 is SVGAGI. CDR3: CASTRGVANEKLFF. CDR3 coding DNA: TGTGCCAGCACGCGCGGTGTGGCTAATGAAAAACTGTTTTTT.

This clone came up once. The same CDR3 is also encoded by other DNA sequences in this sample. This chain joins TRBV6-5 and TRBJ1-6, with 7 bases identical to TRBD1. The junction had 6 bases not matched to a gene; V was cut back by 5 bases and J by 8 bases. CDR1 and CDR2 (germline): MNHEY, SVGAGI. The CDR3 is 14 residues long. The CDR3 loop reads CASSRTGEDSPLHF. CDR3 sequence (DNA): TGTGCCAGCAGTCGAACAGGGGAGGATTCACCCCTCCACTTT.

V is TRBV7-2 and J is TRBJ1-1, with D unresolved. The CDR3 spans 15 residues. V lost 0 bases, J lost 0 bases, and 8 bases lay in between. CDR1 SGHTA and CDR2 FQGNSA come from the germline V gene. The CDR3 bases are TGTGCCAGCAGCTTAGCAGGCCAGGTGAACACTGAAGCTTTCTTT. This sequence encodes CASSLAGQVNTEAFF.

This clone was observed a few times. The chain joins TRBV28 to TRBJ1-2, with D unresolved. Germline values: CDR1 MDHEN, CDR2 SYDVKM. CDR3 size: 14 residues. Trimming stripped 6 bases from V and 4 bases from J, with 15 bases between. Written as DNA, the CDR3 is TGTGCCAGCAGCACCCCTTCATGGAGCTATGGCTACACCTTC. Its protein product is CASSTPSWSYGYTF.

The gene calls are TRBV4-1 and TRBJ2-7, with a weak D call TRBD2 (6 bases). This CDR3 is built from 15 residues. V lost 1 base to trimming and J lost 7 bases, with 17 bases between them. The germline gives CDR1 MGHRA, CDR2 YSYEKL. The CDR3 loop reads CASSQVRDASLEQYF. The CDR3 bases are TGCGCCAGCAGCCAAGTGCGGGACGCAAGTTTAGAGCAGTACTTC.

The gene calls are TRBV7-3 and TRBJ1-1, with TRBD1 as a possible D gene (6 bases). CDR1 is SGHTA and CDR2 is FQGTGA in the germline V gene. This CDR3 spans 15 amino acids. Trimming removed 5 bases at V and 0 bases at J, with 13 bases between. CDR3 in amino acids: CASSTGKGVNTEAFF. The CDR3 DNA is TGTGCCAGCAGCACAGGGAAAGGGGTGAACACTGAAGCTTTCTTT.

The chain has TRBV18 and TRBJ1-6; 7 nucleotides align to TRBD1. This CDR3 spans 18 amino acids. Germline loops: CDR1 KGHSH, CDR2 LQKENI. The trim removed 2 bases at V and 5 bases at J, leaving 12 bases unmatched. CDR3 bases: TGTGCCAGCTCACCAATTCCGCGTTCTGGGACAGATAATTCACCCCTCCACTTT. The encoded protein is CASSPIPRSGTDNSPLHF.

This chain uses TRBV5-4 with TRBJ2-1, with 9 bases that match TRBD1. Germline V gene sequence: CDR1 SGHNT, CDR2 YYREEE (reference sequence). This CDR3 region has 16 residues. J gave up 7 bases and V 4 bases, and 12 bases lay outside the gene matches. The DNA of the CDR3 is TGTGCCAGCAGCCCTCCCCCGGGACAGGGAGGGAATGAGCAGTTCTTC. Its translation: CASSPPPGQGGNEQFF.

The gene calls are TRBV19 and TRBJ2-2; 7 nucleotides agree with TRBD2. The CDR3 has 16 residues. CDR1 is LNHDA, CDR2 SQIVND, per germline (reference sequence). The V gene end was trimmed by 1 base and the J gene end by 7 bases; junction bases not matched to a gene: 9. CDR3 in amino acids: CASSIGGRALSGELFF. The CDR3 DNA is TGTGCCAGTAGTATAGGGGGGAGGGCCTTGAGCGGGGAGCTGTTTTTT.

The chain has TRBV19 and TRBJ2-3; 7 bases align to TRBD2. The V and J ends lost 6 bases and 2 bases, in that order; junction bases with no gene match: 5. The germline gives CDR1 LNHDA, CDR2 SQIVND (reference sequence). The CDR3 is 14 amino acids. The CDR3 DNA reads as TGTGCCAGTAGGGGGGGGTCCAACACAGATACGCAGTATTTT. Translated, it gives CASRGGSNTDTQYF.

In this sample, this clone turned up once. J is TRBJ2-1 and V is TRBV19; D gene unclear. The CDR3 extends over 14 amino acids. V dropped 2 bases and J dropped 4 bases, with 9 bases sitting between them. The germline V gene encodes CDR1 LNHDA and CDR2 SQIVND (reference sequence). CDR3 protein: CASSISSSYNEQFF. Written as DNA, the CDR3 is TGTGCCAGTAGTATATCGAGTTCTTACAATGAGCAGTTCTTC.